Following are 3 T cell receptor beta chains from one sample sequenced in a study of shared clonotypes between healthy human individuals. Measured with immunoSEQ multiplex PCR; TCRdb has only the in-frame clones, and not every one. The table shows millions of clones, with over 90% occurring only once. Sequencing was carried out using naive CD4+ T cells from PBMCs. Subset in this sample: CD45RA+ positively selected. These receptors came from a man younger than 35 in good health. Some clones in this sample may be carry-over from other donors' samples.

Written as DNA, the CDR3 is TGCGCCAGCAGCTGGTTCACACAGGGAAACACCGGGGAGCTGTTTTTT. Protein product: CASSWFTQGNTGELFF. The chain couples TRBV5-1 to TRBJ2-2, with D possibly TRBD1 on 6 matching bases. The germline CDR1 and CDR2 sequences are SGHRS and YFSETQ. Trimming shortened V by 3 bases and J by 2 bases, and 14 bases separated the two germline ends. This CDR3 comprises 16 residues.

The chain recombines TRBV5-4 with TRBJ2-1, with TRBD2 matching 14 bases. V shed 0 bases and J 1 base; nucleotides not matched to a gene: 3. The CDR3 is 18 residues long. Germline V CDR1 and CDR2: SGHNT, YYREEE (reference sequence). The CDR3 DNA follows: TGTGCCAGCAGCTTGGCTAGGACTAGCGGGGGGTCCTACAATGAGCAGTTCTTC. Translated: CASSLARTSGGSYNEQFF. The full variable domain, completed using reference TRBV5-4 and TRBJ2-1, is ETGVTQSPTHLIKTRGQQVTLRCSSQSGHNTVSWYQQALGQGPQFIFQYYREEENGRGNFPPRFSGLQFPNYSSELNVNALELDDSALYLCASSLARTSGGSYNEQFFGPGTRLTVL.

The chain is built from TRBV9 and TRBJ2-4; D not certain. This CDR3 contains 13 residues. Germline loops: CDR1 SGDLS, CDR2 YYNGEE. V dropped 8 bases and J dropped 0 bases, with 9 bases sitting between them. In DNA form, the CDR3 reads TGTGCCAGTTCCCCGCGAGCCAAAAACATTCAGTACTTC. This encodes CASSPRAKNIQYF. Variable domain in full (rest from reference TRBV9 and TRBJ2-4): DSGVTQTPKHLITATGQRVTLRCSPRSGDLSVYWYQQSLDQGLQFLIQYYNGEERAKGNILERFSAQQFPDLHSELNLSSLELGDSALYFCASSPRAKNIQYFGAGTRLSVL.